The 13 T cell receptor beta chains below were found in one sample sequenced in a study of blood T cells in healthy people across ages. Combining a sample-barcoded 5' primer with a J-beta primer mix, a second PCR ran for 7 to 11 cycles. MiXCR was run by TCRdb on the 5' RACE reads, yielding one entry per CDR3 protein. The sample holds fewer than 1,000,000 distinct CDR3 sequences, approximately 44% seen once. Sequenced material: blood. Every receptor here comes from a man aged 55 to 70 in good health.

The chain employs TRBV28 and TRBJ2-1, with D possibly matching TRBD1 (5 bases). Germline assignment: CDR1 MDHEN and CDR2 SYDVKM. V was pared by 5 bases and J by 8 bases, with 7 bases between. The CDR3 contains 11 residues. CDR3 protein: CASSKGDEQFF. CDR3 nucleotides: TGTGCCAGCAGTAAAGGGGATGAGCAGTTCTTC.

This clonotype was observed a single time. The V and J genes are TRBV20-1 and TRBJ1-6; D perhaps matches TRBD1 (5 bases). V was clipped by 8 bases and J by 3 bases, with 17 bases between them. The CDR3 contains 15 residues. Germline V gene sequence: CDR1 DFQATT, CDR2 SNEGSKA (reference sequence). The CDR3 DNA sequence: TGCAGTACCTCGGGAGGGGACGTCTATAATTCACCCCTCCACTTT. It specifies CSTSGGDVYNSPLHF.

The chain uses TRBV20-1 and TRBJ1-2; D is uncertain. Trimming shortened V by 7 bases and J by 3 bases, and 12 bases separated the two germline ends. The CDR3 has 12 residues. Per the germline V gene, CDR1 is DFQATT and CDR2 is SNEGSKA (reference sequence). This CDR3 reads CSVPQAHYGYTF. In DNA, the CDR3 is TGCAGTGTTCCCCAGGCTCACTATGGCTACACCTTC.

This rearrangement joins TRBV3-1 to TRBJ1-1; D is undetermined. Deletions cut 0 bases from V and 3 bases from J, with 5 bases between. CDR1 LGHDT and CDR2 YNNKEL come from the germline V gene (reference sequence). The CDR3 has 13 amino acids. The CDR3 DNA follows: TGTGCCAGCAGCCAAGAAACCCACACTGAAGCTTTCTTT. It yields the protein CASSQETHTEAFF.

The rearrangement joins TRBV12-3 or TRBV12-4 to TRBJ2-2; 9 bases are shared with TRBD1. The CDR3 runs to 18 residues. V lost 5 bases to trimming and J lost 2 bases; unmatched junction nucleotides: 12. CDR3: CASSPGMGDRVNTGELFF. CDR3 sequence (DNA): TGTGCCAGCAGTCCCGGCATGGGGGACAGGGTCAACACCGGGGAGCTGTTTTTT.

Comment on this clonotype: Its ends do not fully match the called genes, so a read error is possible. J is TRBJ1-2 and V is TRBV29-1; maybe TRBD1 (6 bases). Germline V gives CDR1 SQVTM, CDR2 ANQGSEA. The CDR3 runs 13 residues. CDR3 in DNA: TGCAGCGGTGAAGAGTATACAGGGAAAGGCTACACCTTC. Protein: CSGEEYTGKGYTF.

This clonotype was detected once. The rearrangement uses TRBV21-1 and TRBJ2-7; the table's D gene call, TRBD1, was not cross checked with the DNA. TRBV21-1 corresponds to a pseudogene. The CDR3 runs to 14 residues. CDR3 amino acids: CASKGTPGGYEQYF. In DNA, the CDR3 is TGTGCCAGCAAAGGGACCCCGGGGGGATACGAGCAGTACTTC.

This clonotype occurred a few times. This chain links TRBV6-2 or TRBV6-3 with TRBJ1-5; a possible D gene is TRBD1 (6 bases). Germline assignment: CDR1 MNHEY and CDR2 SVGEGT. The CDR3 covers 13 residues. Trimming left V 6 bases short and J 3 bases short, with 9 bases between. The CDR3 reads CASRGQFNQPQHF. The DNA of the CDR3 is TGTGCCAGCAGAGGACAGTTCAATCAGCCCCAGCATTTT.

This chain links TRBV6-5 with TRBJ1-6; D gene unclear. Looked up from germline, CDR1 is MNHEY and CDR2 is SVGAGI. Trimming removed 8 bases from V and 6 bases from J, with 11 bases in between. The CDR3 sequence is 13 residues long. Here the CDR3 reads CASEKQSNSPLHF. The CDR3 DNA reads TGTGCCAGCGAAAAACAGAGTAATTCACCCCTCCACTTT.

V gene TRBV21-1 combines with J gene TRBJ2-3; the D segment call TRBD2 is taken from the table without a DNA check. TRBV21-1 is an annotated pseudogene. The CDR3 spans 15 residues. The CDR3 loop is CASKDLGGVTDTQYF. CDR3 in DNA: TGTGCCAGCAAGGATCTCGGCGGGGTCACAGATACGCAGTATTTT.

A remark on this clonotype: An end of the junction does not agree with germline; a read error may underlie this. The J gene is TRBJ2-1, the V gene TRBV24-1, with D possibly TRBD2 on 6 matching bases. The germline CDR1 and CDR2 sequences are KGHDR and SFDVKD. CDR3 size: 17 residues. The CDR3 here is CAASDSEGSSVHNEQFF. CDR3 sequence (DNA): TGTGCCGCCAGTGACTCTGAGGGGTCTAGCGTACACAATGAGCAGTTCTTC.

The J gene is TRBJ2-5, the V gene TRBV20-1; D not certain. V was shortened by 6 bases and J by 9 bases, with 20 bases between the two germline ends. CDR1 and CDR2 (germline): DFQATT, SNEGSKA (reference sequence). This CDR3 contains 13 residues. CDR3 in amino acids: CSALGRSERAQYF. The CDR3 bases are TGCAGTGCGCTAGGGCGGTCGGAAAGGGCCCAGTACTTC.

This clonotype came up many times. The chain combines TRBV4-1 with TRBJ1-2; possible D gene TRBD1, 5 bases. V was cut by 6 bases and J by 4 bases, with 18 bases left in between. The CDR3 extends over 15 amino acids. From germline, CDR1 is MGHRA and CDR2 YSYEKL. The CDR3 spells CASRGSTGRTYGYTF. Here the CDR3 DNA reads TGCGCCAGCAGAGGGAGCACAGGACGTACCTATGGCTACACCTTC.